Listed below are T cell receptor beta chains from one sample, sequenced in a study of blood T cells in healthy people across ages. TCRdb re-analysed the 5' RACE reads in MiXCR, keeping a single row per CDR3 protein. Altogether 650,000 to 700,000 distinct CDR3 sequences are present, 32% being singletons, with the ten largest covering approximately 15%. Material for sequencing was blood. The receptors come from a woman older than 75 in good health. Each CDR3 is given with its conserved first and last residue. Fields, in order: V gene, D gene, J gene, clone size, CDR3 DNA, CDR3 protein. A D gene is named only where the DNA matches it firmly. Size is omitted from some rows. Given values are once, few, many or a class for expanded clones.

TRBV29-1	.	TRBJ2-5	.	TGCAGCGTTGACCATGGACTGGAAGAGACCCAGTACTTC	CSVDHGLEETQYF
TRBV5-1	TRBD2	TRBJ2-3	.	TGCGCCAGCAGTTTCCAGCGGGGGGACACAGATACGCAGTATTTT	CASSFQRGDTDTQYF
TRBV20-1	.	TRBJ2-5	many	TGCAGTGCTCCCCCGGCATTCCAAGAGACCCAGTACTTC	CSAPPAFQETQYF
TRBV30	.	TRBJ1-2	few	TGTGCCTGGAAGGATCCCAGAAGGACGCGGGACTATGGCTACACCTTC	CAWKDPRRTRDYGYTF
TRBV6-5	.	TRBJ1-1	.	TGTGCCAGCAGTTCCCCACAGACAGGAGGAAATGAGGTTTTCTTT	CASSSPQTGGNEVFF
TRBV12-3/TRBV12-4	.	TRBJ1-2	many	TGTGCCAGCAGTCGGAGGGGAGCTGGCTACACCTTC	CASSRRGAGYTF
TRBV2	TRBD1	TRBJ1-2	.	TGTGCCAGCAGTGAACAGGACAGGGCTAACTATGGCTACACCTTC	CASSEQDRANYGYTF
TRBV13	TRBD2	TRBJ2-7	many	TGTGCCAGCAGCTCAGGGACTAGCGGGGGACGCTACGAGCAGTACTTC	CASSSGTSGGRYEQYF
TRBV20-1	TRBD1	TRBJ2-7	.	TGCAGTGCTCCCGGGACAGTCTCCTACGAGCAGTACTTC	CSAPGTVSYEQYF
TRBV7-2	.	TRBJ1-2	many	TGTGCCAGCAGCCCGCTTGATATTTATGGCTACACCTTC	CASSPLDIYGYTF
TRBV7-2	.	TRBJ2-2	many	TGTGCCAGCAGCTTAGCTTCAGGGGCCGGGGAGCTGTTTTTT	CASSLASGAGELFF
TRBV20-1	.	TRBJ2-7	many	TGCAGTGCTAGTGGGTTACCCGAGCAGTACTTC	CSASGLPEQYF
TRBV28	TRBD1	TRBJ1-2	many	TGTGCTACGTCGGGACAGTATGGCTACACCTTC	CATSGQYGYTF
TRBV20-1	TRBD2	TRBJ2-5	.	TGCAGTGCTGCAACGGGACTAGCGGGAGGGCCTGGAGAGACCCAGTACTTC	CSAATGLAGGPGETQYF
TRBV7-3	.	TRBJ2-5	many	TGTGCCAGCAGCTTAGACCCTCTAGAGACCCAGTACTTC	CASSLDPLETQYF
TRBV6-1	.	TRBJ1-5	.	TGTGCCAGCAGTGAAGATACAGTAACTTATCAGCCCCAGCATTTT	CASSEDTVTYQPQHF
TRBV10-3	.	TRBJ2-5	many	TGTGCCATCAGTAAGGACTACCAAGAGACCCAGTACTTC	CAISKDYQETQYF
TRBV20-1	TRBD2	TRBJ2-1	.	TGCAGTGTTACTTTAGGACTAGCGGGTTCGGAGCAGTTCTTC	CSVTLGLAGSEQFF
TRBV20-1	TRBD2	TRBJ2-3	many	TGCAGTGTCTCGCGGGGGAGGAGAAGCACAGATACGCAGTATTTT	CSVSRGRRSTDTQYF
TRBV29-1	TRBD1	TRBJ1-1	.	TGCAGCGTGTGTTTACAGGGGATGAACACTGAAGCTTTCTTT	CSVCLQGMNTEAFF
TRBV9	TRBD2	TRBJ2-4	many	TGTGCCAGCAGCGAAAGCGGGGGGGCGTACAAAAACATTCAGTACTTC	CASSESGGAYKNIQYF
TRBV5-1	TRBD2	TRBJ2-7	many	TGCGCCAGCAGCCCTATCCGGACTAGCTACGAGCAGTACTTC	CASSPIRTSYEQYF
TRBV30	TRBD1	TRBJ1-5	few	TGTGCCTGGAGTTGGACAGGTGGGGATCAGCCCCAGCATTTT	CAWSWTGGDQPQHF
TRBV5-1	TRBD1	TRBJ1-2	many	TGCGCCAGCAGCTTGGTTGTCAGGGGGAGCTACACCTTC	CASSLVVRGSYTF
TRBV5-1	TRBD2	TRBJ2-1	.	TGCGCCAGCAGAGCGGGAGTTGAGCAGTTCTTC	CASRAGVEQFF
TRBV20-1	.	TRBJ1-1	.	TGCAGTGCTAGAGGCAGCTTGGACACTGAAGCTTTCTTT	CSARGSLDTEAFF
TRBV7-6	TRBD2	TRBJ2-5	many	TGTGCCAGCAGCTGGGGACTAGCGGTACAAGAGACCCAGTACTTC	CASSWGLAVQETQYF
TRBV5-1	TRBD2	TRBJ2-2	.	TGCGCCAGCAGCTCTTTTAGCGGGGTGAACACCGGGGAGCTGTTTTTT	CASSSFSGVNTGELFF
TRBV20-1	.	TRBJ2-1	.	TGCAGTGCTGGACGGCCGAGCTCCTACAATGAGCAGTTCTTC	CSAGRPSSYNEQFF
TRBV7-2	.	TRBJ2-1	many	TGTGCCAGCAGCCCCTCGTTTCAGGGACGGAATGAGCAGTTCTTC	CASSPSFQGRNEQFF
TRBV6-2/TRBV6-3	TRBD1	TRBJ1-1	few	TGTGCCAGCAGACCCGGTCCGGGACAGGGGGCTGAAGCTTTCTTT	CASRPGPGQGAEAFF
TRBV25-1	.	TRBJ1-1	.	TGTGCCAGCAGTGAATATCCGGGACCGCCTAACACTGAAGCTTTCTTT	CASSEYPGPPNTEAFF
TRBV29-1	.	TRBJ1-2	many	TGCAGCGTTGAAGGGACGGAGAACTATGGCTACACCTTC	CSVEGTENYGYTF
TRBV29-1	TRBD1	TRBJ2-1	many	TGCAGCGTCCCGAACCCAGGCGACAGGGGGTTGCATGAGCAGTTCTTC	CSVPNPGDRGLHEQFF
TRBV7-2	.	TRBJ1-1	many	TGTGCCAGCAGCTTAGCAGGGCTGACTGAAGCTTTCTTT	CASSLAGLTEAFF
TRBV5-1	TRBD2	TRBJ2-3	.	TGCGCCAGCAGCTCAGCGGGGGGGCAGGGTACGCAGTATTTT	CASSSAGGQGTQYF
TRBV20-1	.	TRBJ1-1	.	TGCAGTGCCCATGGCGGGGGGCTGGCTTTCTTT	CSAHGGGLAFF
TRBV3-1	TRBD2	TRBJ2-2	.	TGTGCCAGCAGCCAAGGAGTATCGGGGGGGAACACCGGGGAGCTGTTTTTT	CASSQGVSGGNTGELFF
TRBV10-3	.	TRBJ2-3	.	TGTGCCATCAGTGATAAGACAGGGAGGACAGATACGCAGTATTTT	CAISDKTGRTDTQYF
TRBV12-3/TRBV12-4	.	TRBJ2-1	many	TGTGCCAGCAGTTTAATAATAGGTGACAATGAGCAGTTCTTC	CASSLIIGDNEQFF
TRBV25-1	TRBD1	TRBJ2-2	.	TGTGCCAGCAGTGCGCCGGGACAGGGGGCGATCGGGGAGCTGTTTTTT	CASSAPGQGAIGELFF
TRBV10-2	.	TRBJ2-1	.	TGCGCCAGCGGAGAGATCAGATTGGGGGATGAGCAGTTCTTC	CASGEIRLGDEQFF
TRBV20-1	TRBD1	TRBJ2-2	.	TGCAGTGTTAAGAGGGGGACAGGAATCACCGGGGAGCTGTTTTTT	CSVKRGTGITGELFF
TRBV24-1	.	TRBJ2-1	many	TGTGCCACCAGTGATTATGGGCGGGAGCAGTTCTTC	CATSDYGREQFF
TRBV9	TRBD2	TRBJ2-3	many	TGTGCCAGCAGCGTCTTGTCGACTAGCGGGGGATCAAATACGCAGTATTTT	CASSVLSTSGGSNTQYF